One TCR beta chain is described in this entry. The specificity of this receptor is unknown. No much larger clone exists at a distance of one base, and base qualities are not known. Its CDR3 holds 15 amino acids, cysteine through phenylalanine. Of all the DNA, just the CDR3 is kept, 45 bases in frame from base 1. For this chain, trimming is 4 bases at the V end and 5 bases at the J end, and the number of junction bases without a gene match is 11. Sequences SGHRS (CDR1) and YFSETQ (CDR2) are obtained from the germline V gene. The data derive from a study of identifying expanded T cells in peripheral blood (dated by TCRdb to between 2018 and 2021). Regarding the study in general: Four technical replicates, made by sequencing separate aliquots from the same pool of genomic DNA, were compared pairwise. The study at large found these results: Between technical replicates the binomial model flagged about 1.2 differentially abundant clones, whereas over around 2 weeks the binomial model flagged about 15 and over about four weeks approximately 20. Across all healthy-donor time intervals, the beta-binomial model significantly lowered both the number of clones called differentially abundant and the false-positive rate. The authors expected biological variance in healthy repertoires might increase further over much longer intervals such as months to years. For all healthy donors, the variance in clone template counts between approximately two-week samples rose significantly as total template count increased.

The immunoSEQ Assay, which uses bias-controlled multiplex PCR amplification of genomic DNA, was used to profile TCRbeta CDR3 regions. The source study handled its data this way. To quantify the absolute abundance of each unique TCRbeta CDR3 region, the sequences were collapsed and filtered. Differential abundance was assessed using a binomial (Fisher-equivalent) model and a beta-binomial model in which time-dependent variance fitted from healthy donors was added. Any clone with fewer than 5 combined templates was excluded, and a clone was called differentially abundant if its Benjamini-Hochberg FDR was below 0.01. Using the form v = (b*log(k)+a)^2, the beta-binomial variance was modeled as a function of the total template count across the two samples. TCRdb's version of the immuneACCESS table is confined to in-frame rearrangements and falls short of the full clone set. An unresolved V gene accounts for under half of the shortfall where checked; the remainder is of unknown origin. D and trimming come from the DNA, and the V and J calls and clone size come from that table. This sample holds about 90,000 clones; approximately 84% were observed only once. The ten largest clones add up to around 5.6% of the sample.

No immune events, such as infections, were documented for the healthy donors during the collection period. Blood repertoires from healthy donors were used as a training cohort for calibrating time-dependent variance in a beta-binomial model of differential abundance of T-cell clones. The training cohort included around 10 healthy donors, of whom 3 were female and 7 were male. Donor ages ranged from roughly 29 to 64 years, with an average of about 40 years. Obtained from a commercial supplier, whole blood was collected from each healthy donor at three time points set 2 to 3 weeks apart. For immunosequencing, genomic DNA was extracted from whole blood that had not been sorted.

This chain joins TRBV5-1 to TRBJ1-2; TRBD1 agrees with 7 junctional bases. The sequence was obtained from a person aged 18 to 75 in good health. Material for sequencing was blood. In nucleotide form, the sequence is TGCGCCAGCAGCCTAGCGTCCGGGACAGAATATGGCTACACCTTC. It specifies CASSLASGTEYGYTF.